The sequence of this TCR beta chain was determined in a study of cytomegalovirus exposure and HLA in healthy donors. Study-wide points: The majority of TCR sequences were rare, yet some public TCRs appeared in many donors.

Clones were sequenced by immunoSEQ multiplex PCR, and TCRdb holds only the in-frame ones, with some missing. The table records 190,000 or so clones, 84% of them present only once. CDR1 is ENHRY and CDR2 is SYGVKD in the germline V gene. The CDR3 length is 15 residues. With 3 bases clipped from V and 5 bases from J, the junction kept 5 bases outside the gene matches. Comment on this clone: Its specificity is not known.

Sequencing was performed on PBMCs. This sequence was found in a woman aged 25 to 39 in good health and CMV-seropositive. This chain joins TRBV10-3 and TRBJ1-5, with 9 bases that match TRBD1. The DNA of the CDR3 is TGTGCCATCAGTGATGCGGGACAGGGTTATCAGCCCCAGCATTTT. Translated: CAISDAGQGYQPQHF.